This T cell receptor (beta chain) was identified in a study of blood T cell repertoires in COVID-19. The germline gives CDR1 SGHNT, CDR2 YYREEE (reference sequence). This CDR3 spans 14 amino acids. With V trimmed by 4 bases and J by 7 bases, 8 bases remained unmatched. Generated by immunoSEQ multiplex PCR, the TCRdb table keeps only in-frame clones and is missing some. Among around 160,000 clones listed, over 80% were seen once. The genes are TRBV5-4 and TRBJ1-5, with 7 bases matching TRBD1. The origin of this receptor is a woman aged 35 to 49 with active or convalescent COVID-19. The sequencing input was peripheral blood. In DNA form, the CDR3 reads TGTGCCAGCAGCGCTCAGGGGGTTAAACAGCCCCAGCATTTT. Amino acid sequence: CASSAQGVKQPQHF.